Presented here are 25 T cell receptor beta chains from one specimen sequenced in a study of CD8+CD57+ T cells in acquired aplastic anemia. Sequenced patients had shown CD8+CD57+ cell expansion by flow cytometry. Researchers used genomic DNA as the template to profile TCR beta VDJ and CDR3. MiXCR was run by TCRdb on the reads, yielding one entry per CDR3 protein. The repertoire holds roughly 120,000 distinct CDR3 sequences, 50% to 60% seen once, with about 31% in the top ten. The source material was sorted CD4+, CD8+, or CD8+CD57+ T cells (not recorded which) from PBMCs. The receptors were sampled from a human donor with aplastic anemia.

Many counts were recorded for this clonotype. J is TRBJ2-3 and V is TRBV4-1; D not certain. The CDR3 totals 14 residues. Germline V gene data show CDR1 as MGHRA and CDR2 as YSYEKL. The germline V and J ends were trimmed by 1 base and 6 bases, with 11 bases remaining between them. The CDR3 region is CASSQALGGDTQYF. The CDR3 nucleotides read TGCGCCAGCAGCCAAGCACTGGGTGGCGATACGCAGTATTTT.

This clonotype was seen repeatedly, ten times or more. The V call is TRBV7-6, the J call TRBJ2-5; TRBD1 matches 7 bases. The CDR3 is 16 residues long. Germline CDR1 and CDR2: SGHVS and FNYEAQ. V dropped 5 bases and J dropped 2; count of bases not matched to a gene: 11. The CDR3 loop is CASSPRQGEVQETQYF. CDR3 sequence (DNA): TGTGCCAGCAGCCCCAGACAGGGAGAGGTTCAAGAGACCCAGTACTTC.

This chain uses TRBV4-3 with TRBJ2-7; D tentatively reads TRBD1 or TRBD2 (5 bases each). The CDR3 spans 17 residues. CDR1 is LGHNA, CDR2 YSLEER, per germline. V dropped 4 bases and J dropped 6 bases, with 25 bases sitting between them. CDR3 loop: CASSLIRDGTVLGEQYF. CDR3 sequence (DNA): TGCGCCAGCAGCCTCATCCGGGACGGGACCGTCTTAGGCGAGCAGTACTTC.

A word on this clonotype: Its ends do not fully match the called genes, so a read error is possible. This chain connects TRBV29-1 to TRBJ2-3, with D unclear. The germline CDR1 and CDR2 sequences are SQVTM and ANQGSEA. The CDR3 is 13 amino acids. The CDR3 bases are TGCAGCGTTAAAGAGCGCCTCACAGATACGCAGTATTTT. This translates into CSVKERLTDTQYF.

The CDR3 nucleotides read TGTGCCAGCAGTTTATATGGGGCCTATGGCTACACCTTC. Translated, it gives CASSLYGAYGYTF. The V gene is TRBV28, the J gene TRBJ1-2, with a possible D match to TRBD1 (5 bases). This CDR3 has 13 amino acids. The V gene lost 1 base and the J gene lost 4 bases, with 7 bases spanning the gap. Germline loops: CDR1 MDHEN, CDR2 SYDVKM.

This clonotype was counted between two and nine times. A read error may explain this, as a much larger clone is one base away. The chain combines TRBV6-1 with TRBJ2-5; 9 bases are a match to TRBD1. Germline CDR1 reads MNHNS; CDR2 reads SASEGT. The junction had 7 bases not matched to a gene; V was cut back by 10 bases and J by 1 base. CDR3 length equals 14 residues. CDR3 DNA sequence: TGTGCCACTCTCGGACAGGGGTTCCAAGAGACCCAGTACTTC. It encodes CATLGQGFQETQYF.

This clonotype was counted a single time. The chain links TRBV15 to TRBJ1-1; tentatively, D is TRBD1 (5 bases). The germline CDR1 and CDR2 sequences are LNHNV and YYDKDF (reference sequence). The CDR3 covers 15 residues. V shed 8 bases and J shed 9 bases, with 25 bases lying between them. The CDR3 protein is CATGSTRTMGDKAFF. For the CDR3, the DNA is TGTGCCACCGGATCCACCCGGACTATGGGGGATAAAGCTTTCTTT.

The chain carries TRBV25-1 and TRBJ2-3; 9 nucleotides match TRBD1. Germline loops: CDR1 MGHDK, CDR2 SYGVNS. The CDR3 runs to 15 residues. The J segment lost 5 bases and the V segment lost 6 bases, leaving 9 bases of the junction unmatched. In nucleotides, the CDR3 is TGTGCCAGCAGCCCTACAGGGGGCAGAGGAGATACGCAGTATTTT. Encoded protein: CASSPTGGRGDTQYF.

CDR3 amino acids: CAISDGGMNTEAFF. The CDR3, as DNA: TGTGCCATCAGTGATGGAGGTATGAACACTGAAGCTTTCTTT. The V gene is TRBV10-3, the J gene TRBJ1-1; D is ambiguous. Trimming stripped 3 bases from V and 0 bases from J, with 8 bases between. Germline CDR1 is ENHRY and CDR2 is SYGVKD. The CDR3 totals 14 residues.

This clonotype has just a few counts. The V gene is TRBV2, the J gene TRBJ2-7, with 7 bases fitting TRBD2. The V gene end was trimmed by 6 bases and the J gene end by 5 bases; junction bases not matched to a gene: 4. Germline CDR1 SNHLY, CDR2 FYNNEI. This CDR3 spans 12 amino acids. The CDR3 bases are TGTGCCAGCAGGCCCCGGGGGGACGAGCAGTACTTC. Its translation: CASRPRGDEQYF.

A single count supports this clonotype. The CDR3 here is CASSVRDRDEQYF. The CDR3 region has the DNA TGTGCCAGCAGTGTCCGGGACAGGGACGAGCAGTACTTC. This chain joins TRBV7-6 and TRBJ2-7; 9 bases fit TRBD1. V trimming: 6 bases; J trimming: 5 bases; junction bases outside the gene matches: 5. CDR1 and CDR2 (germline): SGHVS, FNYEAQ. The CDR3 totals 13 residues.

The V and J genes are TRBV20-1 and TRBJ2-7; the match to TRBD1 covers 9 bases. Trimming cost V 3 bases and J 4 bases; bases outside gene matches: 13. The CDR3 consists of 16 residues. In germline, CDR1 is DFQATT, CDR2 SNEGSKA (reference sequence). CDR3 coding DNA: TGCAGTGCTAGCCCCGCCGGGGGACAGGGAACATACGAGCAGTACTTC. This translates into CSASPAGGQGTYEQYF.

CDR3 sequence reads: CASSHWGDPQAETQYF. CDR3 nucleotides: TGTGCCAGCAGCCACTGGGGGGACCCACAGGCGGAGACCCAGTACTTC. The chain uses TRBV3-1 and TRBJ2-5, with D tentatively TRBD2 (6 bases). V dropped 3 bases and J dropped 5 bases, with 19 bases sitting between them. There are 16 residues in the CDR3. Germline V gives CDR1 LGHDT, CDR2 YNNKEL (reference sequence).

In regard to this clonotype: This may come from a read error, since a much larger clone is one base off. The CDR3 coding sequence is TGTGCCACCGAGAGGGCGACTTGCACAGATACGCAGTATTTT. The encoded protein is CATERATCTDTQYF. The V call is TRBV10-3, the J call TRBJ2-3, with D tentatively TRBD2 (5 bases). The CDR3 loop spans 14 amino acids. V gave up 10 bases and J gave up 1 base, with 15 bases separating them. CDR1 and CDR2 from the germline V gene are ENHRY and SYGVKD.

This clonotype was observed a few times. V is TRBV6-5 and J is TRBJ2-3; D call uncertain. The CDR3 is made up of 14 amino acids. V was pared by 4 bases and J by 2 bases, with 10 bases between. Germline CDR1 and CDR2: MNHEY and SVGAGI. The CDR3, as DNA: TGTGCCAGCAGTTCGTACAGAAACACAGATACGCAGTATTTT. It is translated as CASSSYRNTDTQYF.

This chain uses TRBV2 with TRBJ2-7; D is perhaps TRBD1 (5 bases). CDR3 length: 13 residues. V dropped 6 bases and J dropped 5 bases, with 14 bases sitting between them. Germline V lookup: CDR1 SNHLY, CDR2 FYNNEI. In nucleotides, the CDR3 is TGTGCCAGCAGATCGGACAATGGGAACGAGCAGTACTTC. This sequence encodes CASRSDNGNEQYF. The full variable domain, completed using reference TRBV2 and TRBJ2-7, is EPEVTQTPSHQVTQMGQEVILRCVPISNHLYFYWYRQILGQKVEFLVSFYNNEISEKSEIFDDQFSVERPDGSNFTLKIRSTKLEDSAMYFCASRSDNGNEQYFGPGTRLTVT.

V usage is TRBV15 and J usage is TRBJ1-6, with D possibly being TRBD1 (5 bases). CDR1 is LNHNV, CDR2 YYDKDF, per germline (reference sequence). V lost 3 bases to trimming and J lost 3 bases, with 9 bases between them. There are 15 residues in the CDR3. The CDR3 bases are TGTGCCACCAGCAGGGACACAAGCTATAATTCACCCCTCCACTTT. Translation: CATSRDTSYNSPLHF. The full variable domain, rest sourced from reference TRBV15 and TRBJ1-6, is DAMVIQNPRYQVTQFGKPVTLSCSQTLNHNVMYWYQQKSSQAPKLLFHYYDKDFNNEADTPDNFQSRRPNTSFCFLDIRSPGLGDTAMYLCATSRDTSYNSPLHFGNGTRLTVT.

This rearrangement joins TRBV7-9 to TRBJ2-5; 7 positions match TRBD1. Per the germline V gene, CDR1 is SEHNR and CDR2 is FQNEAQ (reference sequence). The CDR3 covers 13 residues. V trimming: 4 bases; J trimming: 5 bases; junction bases outside the gene matches: 4. The DNA of the CDR3 is TGTGCCAGCAGCTCAGGGGGTGCGGAGACCCAGTACTTC. Encoded protein: CASSSGGAETQYF.

This clonotype was found many times. In DNA, the CDR3 is TGCGCCAGCAGCTTGGCCCGCAACAATGAGCAGTTCTTC. It encodes CASSLARNNEQFF. The V and J genes are TRBV5-1 and TRBJ2-1; D gene unclear. V lost 0 bases and J lost 5, with 6 bases in between. The germline gives CDR1 SGHRS, CDR2 YFSETQ. This CDR3 has 13 residues.

This clonotype was counted ten times or more. The V gene is TRBV11-2, the J gene TRBJ2-1, with D possibly matching TRBD2 (6 bases). The germline CDR1 and CDR2 sequences are SGHAT and FQNNGV. This CDR3 is 11 amino acids long. The CDR3 bases are TGTGTGCAGCGGGTTGACAATGAGCAGTTCTTC. Protein product: CVQRVDNEQFF.

The chain couples TRBV27 to TRBJ1-1, with 11 positions matching TRBD1. The CDR3 covers 17 residues. Germline V gives CDR1 MNHEY, CDR2 SMNVEV (reference sequence). The junction had 8 bases not matched to a gene; V was cut back by 4 bases and J by 1 base. In DNA form, the CDR3 reads TGTGCCAGCAGTTCCCGGACAGGGGGCGCGGAGAACACTGAAGCTTTCTTT. This translates into CASSSRTGGAENTEAFF.

The chain has TRBV27 and TRBJ2-7, with D perhaps TRBD2 (5 bases). Germline lookup yields CDR1 MNHEY and CDR2 SMNVEV (reference sequence). Between the trimmed V and J ends, which lost 5 bases and 0 bases, there was a span of 14 bases. CDR3 length equals 15 residues. CDR3 region: CASSPNPGYSYEQYF. The CDR3 nucleotides read TGTGCCAGCAGTCCCAACCCGGGATACTCCTACGAGCAGTACTTC.

The chain recombines TRBV20-1 with TRBJ2-7, with TRBD1 matching 9 bases. Germline V gives CDR1 DFQATT, CDR2 SNEGSKA (reference sequence). V shed 6 bases and J 0 bases; nucleotides not matched to a gene: 6. This CDR3 contains 14 residues. CDR3 bases: TGCAGTGCCTCCGGGACAGGGAGCTCCTACGAGCAGTACTTC. Its translation is CSASGTGSSYEQYF.

This clonotype occurred many times. The CDR3 reads CASSERVGRSYEQYF. CDR3 coding DNA: TGTGCCAGCAGTGAAAGGGTGGGGCGGTCCTACGAGCAGTACTTC. The chain has TRBV6-1 and TRBJ2-7; TRBD1 is a possible D gene (5 bases). Per the germline V gene, CDR1 is MNHNS and CDR2 is SASEGT. V was clipped by 2 bases and J by 1 base, with 12 bases between them. The CDR3 runs 15 residues.

About this clonotype itself: This CDR3 fails to terminate in the conserved phenylalanine or tryptophan, so it likely reflects a read error. The rearrangement uses TRBV7-2 and TRBJ2-7; D gene uncertain. This CDR3 is 14 amino acids long. Germline CDR1 is SGHTA and CDR2 is FQGNSA. Trimming shortened V by 5 bases and J by 3 bases, and 14 bases separated the two germline ends. The CDR3 spells CASSRTAIGYEQYL. The CDR3 DNA sequence: TGTGCCAGCAGCCGAACGGCCATAGGCTACGAGCAGTACCTC.